A selection of T cell receptor beta chains follows, all from one sample in a study of T cell responses to AZD1222 COVID-19 vaccine. The table came from immunoSEQ multiplex PCR; TCRdb's copy has only in-frame clones and leaves some out. The sample holds 150,000 to 200,000 clones; about 86% are singletons and the top ten take more than 7%. The specimen was peripheral blood, collected on day 0 of AZD1222 vaccination. The receptor set was obtained from an adult in good health. Each CDR3 is given without its conserved first and last residue.

cdr3_aa	v_call	j_call
ASSSLNRGGSYNSPLH	TRBV5-1	TRBJ1-6
ASSTTGSSNQPQH	TRBV7-9	TRBJ1-5
ASSLWLADLQETQY	TRBV5-1	TRBJ2-5
ASSLAGTGNTGELF	TRBV7-8	TRBJ2-2
ASSQDWDAFDEQY	TRBV3-1/TRBV3-2	TRBJ2-7
ASSEGQDTDTQY	TRBV6-4	TRBJ2-3
ASTPGLPQPQH	TRBV2	TRBJ1-5
ASSLIGSFYGYT	TRBV5-4	TRBJ1-2
ASSLRGRNEKLF	TRBV5-1	TRBJ1-4
ASSPGTGAGYGYT	TRBV27	TRBJ1-2
AHQRESNYGYT	TRBV30	TRBJ1-2
ASSISDRGYYGYT	TRBV19	TRBJ1-2
ASSYRNEQF	TRBV6-5	TRBJ2-1
AWTDRGITNEKLF	TRBV30	TRBJ1-4
ASSLDGPYEQY	TRBV7-2	TRBJ2-7
ASRGDWSSYNEQF	TRBV2	TRBJ2-1
ASSAPGLAGGGTGELF	TRBV7-3	TRBJ2-2
ASSVGTTGELF	TRBV5-1	TRBJ2-2
ASSLALGLNYGYT	TRBV5-1	TRBJ1-2
ASSVTDLPREQY	TRBV5-1	TRBJ2-7
ASSQEDRGLEQY	TRBV7-9	TRBJ2-7
AWSYGTNQPQH	TRBV30	TRBJ1-5
ASSTDSSGNTIY	TRBV9	TRBJ1-3
ASSDKWGRRNTGELF	TRBV5-1	TRBJ2-2
ASEGGRRLYEQY	TRBV6-5	TRBJ2-7
ASSLLGQDSDEQF	TRBV11-3	TRBJ2-1
ASSLNLFNEKLF	TRBV7-2	TRBJ1-4
ASSEVTEFGNTIY	TRBV6-1	TRBJ1-3
ASSIREESRMNTEAF	TRBV19	TRBJ1-1